This entry lists 16 T cell receptor beta chains sequenced from one sample in a study of PD-L1 blockade in urothelial cancer. TCRdb keeps only in-frame clones here, not all; method: immunoSEQ multiplex PCR. The sample lists approximately 110,000 clones; 91% were seen once. Time point here: peripheral blood 6 weeks after treatment start. The source material was PBMCs, sampled around atezolizumab (anti-PD-L1) treatment. Receptors originate from a man aged 55-75 years with urothelial cancer.

This clone has just one count. The chain carries TRBV2 and TRBJ2-7; 8 bases align to TRBD1. Germline CDR1 is SNHLY and CDR2 is FYNNEI. Trimming at V came to 6 bases and at J to 5 bases, leaving 3 bases not matched to a gene. The CDR3 has 12 amino acids. The CDR3 loop is CASSDRGDEQYF. CDR3 bases: TGTGCCAGCAGCGACAGGGGCGACGAGCAGTACTTC.

V gene TRBV13 combines with J gene TRBJ2-3; 9 bases are a match to TRBD2. In germline, CDR1 is PRHDT, CDR2 FYEKMQ (reference sequence). This CDR3 contains 16 residues. With V trimmed by 3 bases and J by 3 bases, 7 bases remained unmatched. The DNA of the CDR3 is TGTGCCAGCAGCTTGCGCGGGGGGGCAAGAACAGATACGCAGTATTTT. Translated: CASSLRGGARTDTQYF. Drawing the rest from reference TRBV13 and TRBJ2-3, the complete variable domain is AAGVIQSPRHLIKEKRETATLKCYPIPRHDTVYWYQQGPGQDPQFLISFYEKMQSDKGSIPDRFSAQQFSDYHSELNMSSLELGDSALYFCASSLRGGARTDTQYFGPGTRLTVL.

The chain joins TRBV27 to TRBJ2-7, with TRBD2 identical over 9 bases. CDR3 length: 14 residues. Per the germline V gene, CDR1 is MNHEY and CDR2 is SMNVEV (reference sequence). The V segment lost 1 base and the J segment 6 bases; nucleotides outside the gene matches: 4. In DNA form, the CDR3 reads TGTGCCAGCAGTTTATTACGCGGGAGGGGCGAGCAGTACTTC. It is translated as CASSLLRGRGEQYF.

The gene calls are TRBV4-2 and TRBJ1-3, with TRBD1 matching over 8 bases. With V trimmed by 1 base and J by 0 bases, 8 bases remained unmatched. The CDR3 has 18 residues. Germline CDR1 is LGHNA and CDR2 is YNFKEQ. The CDR3: CASSQGAGGFPSGNTIYF. The CDR3 DNA follows: TGTGCCAGCAGCCAAGGGGCAGGGGGCTTTCCCTCTGGAAACACCATATATTTT.

This clone occurred a few times. J is TRBJ1-6 and V is TRBV7-9; 9 nucleotides agree with TRBD1. The germline gives CDR1 SEHNR, CDR2 FQNEAQ (reference sequence). There are 14 residues in the CDR3. Trimming took 3 bases from V and 9 from J; bases not matched to a gene: 3. Written as DNA, the CDR3 is TGTGCCAGCAGCTTTTGGACAGGGGCTTCACCCCTCCACTTT. Encoded protein: CASSFWTGASPLHF.

Here the CDR3 DNA reads TGTGCCACCAGCAGAGATCCCGGAGGGGATTCACCCCTCCACTTT. Protein sequence: CATSRDPGGDSPLHF. This chain links TRBV15 with TRBJ1-6; a possible D gene is TRBD1 (5 bases). Trimming stripped 0 bases from V and 8 bases from J, with 11 bases between. The CDR3 spans 15 residues. Germline V gene lookup returns CDR1 LNHNV and CDR2 YYDKDF (reference sequence).

The chain joins TRBV19 to TRBJ1-4, with 7 nucleotides matching TRBD1. V gave up 1 base and J gave up 4 bases; unmatched junction bases: 0. Germline V gene data show CDR1 as LNHDA and CDR2 as SQIVND (reference sequence). This CDR3 is 14 amino acids long. CDR3 protein: CASSIGQGNEKLFF. The CDR3 nucleotides read TGTGCCAGTAGTATAGGACAGGGTAATGAAAAACTGTTTTTT. Full variable domain (missing parts from reference TRBV19 and TRBJ1-4): DGGITQSPKYLFRKEGQNVTLSCEQNLNHDAMYWYRQDPGQGLRLIYYSQIVNDFQKGDIAEGYSVSREKKESFPLTVTSAQKNPTAFYLCASSIGQGNEKLFFGSGTQLSVL.

The chain has TRBV5-1 and TRBJ2-3; 11 nucleotides align to TRBD2. Germline lookup yields CDR1 SGHRS and CDR2 YFSETQ. The CDR3 runs 16 residues. V trimming: 3 bases; J trimming: 6 bases; junction bases outside the gene matches: 9. The CDR3, as DNA: TGCGCCAGCAGCTCCGGGACTAGCGGAAGGTTGGATACGCAGTATTTT. Protein sequence: CASSSGTSGRLDTQYF.

This clone occurred once. V and J are TRBV20-1 and TRBJ2-5, with TRBD2 identical over 9 bases. The CDR3 has 11 residues. Germline V lookup: CDR1 DFQATT, CDR2 SNEGSKA (reference sequence). Trimming removed 3 bases from V and 11 bases from J; junction bases left unmatched: 4. The CDR3: CSARGLAGQYF. Written as DNA, the CDR3 is TGCAGTGCTAGGGGGCTAGCGGGACAGTACTTC.

J is TRBJ2-1 and V is TRBV28; a weak D match, TRBD1 (6 bases). Trimming took off 4 bases at V and 6 bases at J, with 13 bases between the two ends. The CDR3 length is 14 residues. Germline CDR1 MDHEN, CDR2 SYDVKM. The CDR3 spells CASSSAGTINEQFF. CDR3 sequence (DNA): TGTGCCAGCAGTTCCGCCGGGACAATCAATGAGCAGTTCTTC.

This clone turned up a few times. The chain employs TRBV28 and TRBJ1-2, with D perhaps matching TRBD1 (6 bases). The CDR3 contains 15 residues. Trimming took 5 bases from V and 3 from J, leaving 16 bases between them. CDR1 and CDR2 from the germline V gene are MDHEN and SYDVKM. CDR3 DNA: TGTGCCAGCAGTCCGGTGGGGGCGCCGGACTATGGCTACACCTTC. Amino acids: CASSPVGAPDYGYTF.

The rearrangement links TRBV30 to TRBJ2-3; no clear D gene. This CDR3 has 13 amino acids. The ends were cut back, 0 bases at V and 3 bases at J, with 7 bases in the middle. Per germline, CDR1 GTSNPN and CDR2 SVGIG (reference sequence). CDR3 in amino acids: CAWSVRATDTQYF. Written as DNA, the CDR3 is TGTGCCTGGAGTGTACGCGCTACAGATACGCAGTATTTT.

This chain joins TRBV27 and TRBJ1-6, with unresolved D. V dropped 2 bases and J dropped 6 bases, with 14 bases sitting between them. The CDR3 loop spans 16 amino acids. The germline V gene encodes CDR1 MNHEY and CDR2 SMNVEV (reference sequence). CDR3 region: CASSLISRQSNSPLHF. The CDR3 nucleotides are TGTGCCAGCAGTTTAATCTCCAGACAATCTAATTCACCCCTCCACTTT.

This clone was observed a handful of times. The rearrangement uses TRBV7-9 and TRBJ1-3; D is unresolved. The CDR3 has 15 residues. The V gene's germline CDR1 is SEHNR and CDR2 FQNEAQ (reference sequence). The ends were cut back, 1 base at V and 0 bases at J, with 7 bases in the middle. The CDR3 nucleotides read TGTGCCAGCAGCTTAGTAGTAAGCTCTGGAAACACCATATATTTT. It is translated as CASSLVVSSGNTIYF.

This rearrangement joins TRBV1 to TRBJ2-2; the D call of TRBD2 is as the table states it, not checked on the DNA. TRBV1 is a pseudogene. The CDR3 spans 16 residues. CDR3 amino acids: CTSSHLIEADTGELFF. The CDR3 DNA follows: TGCACCAGCAGCCACTTAATAGAGGCTGACACCGGGGAGCTGTTTTTT.

V and J are TRBV6-5 and TRBJ1-2; 7 bases line up with TRBD1. There are 14 residues in the CDR3. After removal of 5 bases from V and 8 bases from J, the junction contained 11 bases not matched to a gene. Germline V gives CDR1 MNHEY, CDR2 SVGAGI. The CDR3 region is CASSRQGTGRGYTF. Here the CDR3 DNA reads TGTGCCAGCAGTCGACAGGGAACGGGGAGGGGCTACACCTTC.